Listed below are T cell receptor beta chains from one sample, sequenced in a study of T cells in Graves' hyperthyroidism and ophthalmopathy. One entry per CDR3 protein results from TCRdb running MiXCR on the multiplex PCR reads. The table has about 720,000 distinct CDR3 sequences, about 17% seen once. The sample consisted of blood. The receptors come from a man younger than 35 with Graves' hyperthyroidism. Each CDR3 is given with its conserved first and last residue. The D gene is left open where the match is weak. Clone size is shown for a subset of rows, as once, few, many or a class of expanded clone.

NA	TRBD2	TRBV5-1	TRBJ2-7	CASSLGLSGSYEQYF	TGCGCCAGCAGCTTGGGTCTGAGCGGGAGCTACGAGCAGTACTTC
few	NA	TRBV29-1	TRBJ1-1	CSVGRGHSEAFF	TGCAGCGTTGGGCGTGGACACAGTGAAGCTTTCTTT
once	NA	TRBV4-1	TRBJ1-1	CASSQPAFGNTEAFF	TGCGCCAGCAGCCAGCCGGCATTCGGGAACACTGAAGCTTTCTTT
many	NA	TRBV20-1	TRBJ2-5	CSARDWQGQETQYF	TGCAGTGCTAGAGATTGGCAGGGACAAGAGACCCAGTACTTC
few	TRBD2	TRBV20-1	TRBJ2-2	CSARSLAANPNTGELFF	TGCAGTGCTAGAAGTCTAGCGGCCAACCCCAACACCGGGGAGCTGTTTTTT
many	NA	TRBV3-1	TRBJ2-1	CASSQASSYNEQFF	TGTGCCAGCAGCCAAGCGTCCTCCTACAATGAGCAGTTCTTC
NA	TRBD2	TRBV3-1	TRBJ2-7	CVSSLGLAGYEQYF	TGTGTCAGCAGCCTGGGACTAGCGGGTTACGAGCAGTACTTC
many	NA	TRBV12-3/TRBV12-4	TRBJ1-2	CASTPRGLYGYTF	TGTGCCAGCACTCCCCGCGGGTTGTATGGCTACACCTTC
few	NA	TRBV28	TRBJ2-7	CASIPGKGIIYEQYF	TGTGCCAGCATCCCTGGGAAGGGTATCATCTACGAGCAGTACTTC
few	TRBD2	TRBV7-9	TRBJ2-2	CASSSPTSGRVANTGELFF	TGTGCCAGCAGCTCCCCGACTAGCGGGAGGGTAGCCAACACCGGGGAGCTGTTTTTT
few	NA	TRBV29-1	TRBJ1-1	CSVDIRAANTEAFF	TGCAGCGTTGATATCAGGGCCGCGAACACTGAAGCTTTCTTT
many	NA	TRBV6-2/TRBV6-3	TRBJ2-7	CASSYVSYEQYF	TGTGCCAGCAGTTACGTCTCCTACGAGCAGTACTTC
NA	TRBD1	TRBV5-1	TRBJ2-1	CASSFNRGNEQFF	TGCGCCAGCAGCTTTAACAGGGGTAATGAGCAGTTCTTC
NA	NA	TRBV20-1	TRBJ2-7	CSAITNPGRGEQYF	TGCAGTGCTATCACTAACCCCGGTAGAGGCGAGCAGTACTTC
few	NA	TRBV27	TRBJ1-2	CASSPTFSYYGYTF	TGTGCCAGCAGTCCGACTTTTTCTTACTATGGCTACACCTTC
NA	TRBD2	TRBV30	TRBJ2-7	CAWDSGVTYEQYF	TGTGCCTGGGACAGCGGGGTCACCTACGAGCAGTACTTC
many	NA	TRBV27	TRBJ2-5	CASWDHQETQYF	TGTGCCAGCTGGGATCATCAAGAGACCCAGTACTTC
many	NA	TRBV28	TRBJ2-2	CASSSPGRNTGELFF	TGTGCCAGCAGTTCCCCGGGACGGAACACCGGGGAGCTGTTTTTT
NA	NA	TRBV7-2	TRBJ2-7	CASSFSALEAYEQYF	TGTGCCAGCAGCTTCTCGGCTTTGGAAGCCTACGAGCAGTACTTC
few	TRBD1	TRBV7-9	TRBJ2-7	CASSSRDRVYLYEQYF	TGTGCCAGCAGCTCCCGGGACAGGGTCTACCTCTACGAGCAGTACTTC
NA	NA	TRBV9	TRBJ2-7	CASSQGLSKYEQYF	TGTGCCAGCAGCCAAGGACTCTCAAAGTACGAGCAGTACTTC
few	NA	TRBV5-5	TRBJ2-1	CASSSGFSYNEQFF	TGTGCCAGCAGCTCAGGGTTCTCCTACAATGAGCAGTTCTTC
many	TRBD2	TRBV20-1	TRBJ2-3	CSASRRGTRDTQYF	TGCAGTGCTAGTAGGCGCGGGACTAGGGATACGCAGTATTTT
many	NA	TRBV6-2/TRBV6-3	TRBJ2-5	CASSLRGRSQYF	TGTGCCAGCAGTCTTCGGGGGCGAAGCCAGTACTTC